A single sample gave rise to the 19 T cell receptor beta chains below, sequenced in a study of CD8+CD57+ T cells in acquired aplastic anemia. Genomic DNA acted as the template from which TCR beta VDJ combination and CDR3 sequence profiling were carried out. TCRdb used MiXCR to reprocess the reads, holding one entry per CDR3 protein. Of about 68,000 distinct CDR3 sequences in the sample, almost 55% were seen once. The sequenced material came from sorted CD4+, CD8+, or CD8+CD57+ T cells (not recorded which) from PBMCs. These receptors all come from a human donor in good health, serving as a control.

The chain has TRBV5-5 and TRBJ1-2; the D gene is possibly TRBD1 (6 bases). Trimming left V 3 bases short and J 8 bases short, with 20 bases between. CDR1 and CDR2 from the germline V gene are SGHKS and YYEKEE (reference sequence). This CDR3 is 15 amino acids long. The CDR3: CASSWGREGPGGYTF. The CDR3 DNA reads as TGTGCCAGCAGCTGGGGGCGCGAGGGGCCTGGAGGCTACACCTTC.

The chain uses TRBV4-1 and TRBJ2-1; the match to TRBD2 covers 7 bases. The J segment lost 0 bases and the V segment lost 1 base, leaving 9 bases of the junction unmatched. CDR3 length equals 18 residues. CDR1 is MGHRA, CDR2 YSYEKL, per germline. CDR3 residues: CASSQGGLAASSYNEQFF. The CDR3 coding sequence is TGCGCCAGCAGCCAAGGTGGGCTAGCGGCGAGCTCCTACAATGAGCAGTTCTTC.

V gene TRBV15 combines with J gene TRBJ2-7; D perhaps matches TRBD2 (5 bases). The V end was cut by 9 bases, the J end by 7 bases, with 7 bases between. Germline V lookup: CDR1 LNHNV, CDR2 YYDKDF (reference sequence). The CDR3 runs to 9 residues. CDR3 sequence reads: CATRGEQYF. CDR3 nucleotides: TGTGCCACTAGAGGGGAGCAGTACTTC.

This CDR3 reads CATNPGRPLTEAFF. The CDR3 region has the DNA TGTGCCACAAACCCGGGTCGACCCCTGACTGAAGCTTTCTTT. The gene calls are TRBV19 and TRBJ1-1; D gene uncertain. CDR3 size: 14 residues. Trimming removed 10 bases from V and 5 bases from J, with 20 bases in between. Germline V gene sequence: CDR1 LNHDA, CDR2 SQIVND (reference sequence). Filled out from reference TRBV19 and TRBJ1-1, the complete variable domain reads DGGITQSPKYLFRKEGQNVTLSCEQNLNHDAMYWYRQDPGQGLRLIYYSQIVNDFQKGDIAEGYSVSREKKESFPLTVTSAQKNPTAFYLCATNPGRPLTEAFFGQGTRLTVV.

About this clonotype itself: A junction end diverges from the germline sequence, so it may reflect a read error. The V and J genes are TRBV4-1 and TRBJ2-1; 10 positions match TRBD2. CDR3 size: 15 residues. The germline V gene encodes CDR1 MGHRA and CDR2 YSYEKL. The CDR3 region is CASIQGLAANNEQFF. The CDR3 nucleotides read TGCGCCAGCATCCAAGGACTAGCGGCGAACAATGAGCAGTTCTTC.

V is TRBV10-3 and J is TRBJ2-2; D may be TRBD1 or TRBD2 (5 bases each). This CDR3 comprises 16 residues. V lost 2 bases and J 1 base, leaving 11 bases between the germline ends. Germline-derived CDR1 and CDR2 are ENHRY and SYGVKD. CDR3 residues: CAISEGGRENTGELFF. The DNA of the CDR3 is TGTGCCATCAGTGAGGGGGGTCGGGAGAACACCGGGGAGCTGTTTTTT.

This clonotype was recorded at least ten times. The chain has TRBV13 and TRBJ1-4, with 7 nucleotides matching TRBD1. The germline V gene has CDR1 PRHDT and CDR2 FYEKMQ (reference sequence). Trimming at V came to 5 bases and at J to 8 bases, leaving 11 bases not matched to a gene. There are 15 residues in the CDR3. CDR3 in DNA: TGTGCCAGCAGCCCAACCGGGACAGAGGAGGAAAAACTGTTTTTT. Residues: CASSPTGTEEEKLFF. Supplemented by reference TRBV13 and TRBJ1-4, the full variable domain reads AAGVIQSPRHLIKEKRETATLKCYPIPRHDTVYWYQQGPGQDPQFLISFYEKMQSDKGSIPDRFSAQQFSDYHSELNMSSLELGDSALYFCASSPTGTEEEKLFFGSGTQLSVL.

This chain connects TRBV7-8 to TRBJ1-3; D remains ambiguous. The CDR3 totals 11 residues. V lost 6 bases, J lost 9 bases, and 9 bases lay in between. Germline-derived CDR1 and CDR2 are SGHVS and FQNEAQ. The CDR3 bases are TGTGCCAGCAGTGGCAGGAGCACCATATATTTT. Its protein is CASSGRSTIYF.

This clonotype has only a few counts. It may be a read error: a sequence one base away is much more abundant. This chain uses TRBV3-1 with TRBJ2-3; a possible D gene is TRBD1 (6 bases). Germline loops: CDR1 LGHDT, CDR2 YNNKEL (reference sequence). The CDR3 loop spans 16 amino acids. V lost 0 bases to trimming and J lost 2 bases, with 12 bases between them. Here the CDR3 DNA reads TGTGCCAGCAGCCAAGATTATGGGGGCCTCACAGATACGCAGTATTTT. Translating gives CASSQDYGGLTDTQYF.

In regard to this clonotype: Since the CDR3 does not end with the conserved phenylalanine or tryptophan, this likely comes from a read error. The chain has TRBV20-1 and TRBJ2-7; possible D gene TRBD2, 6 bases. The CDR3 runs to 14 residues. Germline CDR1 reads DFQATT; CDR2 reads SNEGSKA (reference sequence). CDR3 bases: TGCAGCGCTAGGCCCCGGGACTCATCCTACGAGCAGTACCTC. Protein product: CSARPRDSSYEQYL.

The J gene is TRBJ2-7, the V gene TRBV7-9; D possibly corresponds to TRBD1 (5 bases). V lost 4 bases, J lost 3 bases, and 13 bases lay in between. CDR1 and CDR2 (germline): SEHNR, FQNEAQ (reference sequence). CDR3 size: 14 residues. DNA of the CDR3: TGTGCCAGCAGCTCATACCGACAGTACTACGAGCAGTACTTC. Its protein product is CASSSYRQYYEQYF.

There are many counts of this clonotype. CDR3 sequence reads: CASSAPGQWPDPMNTGELFF. In DNA form, the CDR3 reads TGCGCCAGCAGCGCACCGGGACAGTGGCCGGATCCCATGAACACCGGGGAGCTGTTTTTT. The chain combines TRBV5-1 with TRBJ2-2; 7 positions agree with TRBD1. Germline values: CDR1 SGHRS, CDR2 YFSETQ. This CDR3 comprises 20 residues. V shed 4 bases and J 1 base; nucleotides not matched to a gene: 19.

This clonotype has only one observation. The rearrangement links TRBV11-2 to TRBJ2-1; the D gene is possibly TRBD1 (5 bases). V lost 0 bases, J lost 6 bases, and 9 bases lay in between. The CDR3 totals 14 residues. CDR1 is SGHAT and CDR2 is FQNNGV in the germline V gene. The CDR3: CASSLDRTGNEQFF. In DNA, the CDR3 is TGTGCCAGCAGCTTAGATCGAACAGGCAATGAGCAGTTCTTC.

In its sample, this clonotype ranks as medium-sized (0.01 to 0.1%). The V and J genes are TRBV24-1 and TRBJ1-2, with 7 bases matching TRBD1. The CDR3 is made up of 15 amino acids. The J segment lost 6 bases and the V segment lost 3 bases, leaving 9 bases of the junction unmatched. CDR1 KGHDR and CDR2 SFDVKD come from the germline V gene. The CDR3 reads CATSDNEEGAHGYTF. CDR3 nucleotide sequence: TGTGCCACCAGTGATAACGAGGAGGGGGCGCATGGCTACACCTTC.

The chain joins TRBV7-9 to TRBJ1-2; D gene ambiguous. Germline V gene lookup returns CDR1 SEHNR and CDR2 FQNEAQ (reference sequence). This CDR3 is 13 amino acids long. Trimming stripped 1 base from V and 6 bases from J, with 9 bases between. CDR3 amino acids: CASSLGNRNGYTF. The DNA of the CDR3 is TGTGCCAGCAGCTTAGGGAACAGAAATGGCTACACCTTC.

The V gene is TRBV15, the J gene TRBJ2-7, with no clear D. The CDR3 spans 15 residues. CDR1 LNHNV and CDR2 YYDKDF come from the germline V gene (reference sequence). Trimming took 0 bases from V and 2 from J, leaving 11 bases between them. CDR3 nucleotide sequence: TGTGCCACCAGCAGAGATAAGGGTACGACCTACGAGCAGTACTTC. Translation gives CATSRDKGTTYEQYF. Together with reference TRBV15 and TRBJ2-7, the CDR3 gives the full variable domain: DAMVIQNPRYQVTQFGKPVTLSCSQTLNHNVMYWYQQKSSQAPKLLFHYYDKDFNNEADTPDNFQSRRPNTSFCFLDIRSPGLGDTAMYLCATSRDKGTTYEQYFGPGTRLTVT.

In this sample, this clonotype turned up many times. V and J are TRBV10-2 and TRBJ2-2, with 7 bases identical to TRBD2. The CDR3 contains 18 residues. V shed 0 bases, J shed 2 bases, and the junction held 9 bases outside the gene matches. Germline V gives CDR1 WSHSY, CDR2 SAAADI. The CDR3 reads CASSESTAGTPNTGELFF. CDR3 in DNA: TGCGCCAGCAGTGAGTCGACAGCGGGGACCCCAAACACCGGGGAGCTGTTTTTT.

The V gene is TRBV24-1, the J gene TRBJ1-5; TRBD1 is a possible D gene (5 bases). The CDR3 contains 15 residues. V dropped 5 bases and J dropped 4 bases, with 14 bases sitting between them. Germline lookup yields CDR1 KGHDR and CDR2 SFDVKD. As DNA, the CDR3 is TGTGCCACCAGTGTTGGGGGTGGGTTAAATCAGCCCCAGCATTTT. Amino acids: CATSVGGGLNQPQHF.

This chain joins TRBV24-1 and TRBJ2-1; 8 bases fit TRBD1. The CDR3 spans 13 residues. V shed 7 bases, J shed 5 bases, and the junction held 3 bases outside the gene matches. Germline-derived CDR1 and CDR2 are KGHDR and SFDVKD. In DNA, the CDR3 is TGTGCCACCAGGGGACAGGCTGACAATGAGCAGTTCTTC. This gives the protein CATRGQADNEQFF.